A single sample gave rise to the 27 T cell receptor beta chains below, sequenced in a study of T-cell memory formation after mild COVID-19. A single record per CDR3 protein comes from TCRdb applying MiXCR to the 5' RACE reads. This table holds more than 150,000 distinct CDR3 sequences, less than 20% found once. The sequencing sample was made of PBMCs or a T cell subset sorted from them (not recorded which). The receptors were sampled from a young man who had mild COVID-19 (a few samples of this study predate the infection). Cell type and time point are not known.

The CDR3 nucleotides read TGCAGTGCTCCCACACGGTACAATGAGCAGTTCTTC. Translating it yields CSAPTRYNEQFF. The chain uses TRBV20-1 and TRBJ2-1; no clear D. The CDR3 extends over 12 amino acids. Trimming took off 5 bases at V and 4 bases at J, with 9 bases between the two ends. In germline, CDR1 is DFQATT, CDR2 SNEGSKA (reference sequence).

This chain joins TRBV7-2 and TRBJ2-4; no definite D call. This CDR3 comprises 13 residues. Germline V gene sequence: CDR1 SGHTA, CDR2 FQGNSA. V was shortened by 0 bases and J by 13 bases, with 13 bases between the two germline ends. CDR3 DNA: TGTGCCAGCAGCTTAGCGCTCCGGGTCTCCCAGTACTTC. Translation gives CASSLALRVSQYF. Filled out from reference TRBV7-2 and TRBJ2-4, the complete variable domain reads GAGVSQSPSNKVTEKGKDVELRCDPISGHTALYWYRQSLGQGLEFLIYFQGNSAPDKSGLPSDRFSAERTGGSVSTLTIQRTQQEDSAVYLCASSLALRVSQYFGAGTRLSVL.

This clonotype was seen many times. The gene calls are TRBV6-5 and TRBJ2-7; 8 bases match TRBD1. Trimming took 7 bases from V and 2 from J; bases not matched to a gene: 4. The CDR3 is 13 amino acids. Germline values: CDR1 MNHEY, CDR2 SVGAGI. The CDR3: CASNLQGAYEQYF. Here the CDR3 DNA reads TGTGCCAGCAACTTACAGGGGGCCTACGAGCAGTACTTC.

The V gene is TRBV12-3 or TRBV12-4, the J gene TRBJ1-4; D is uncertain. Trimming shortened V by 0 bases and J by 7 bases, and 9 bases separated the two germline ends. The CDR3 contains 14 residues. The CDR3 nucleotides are TGTGCCAGCAGTTTAGCAGTGTTCGGTGAAAAACTGTTTTTT. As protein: CASSLAVFGEKLFF.

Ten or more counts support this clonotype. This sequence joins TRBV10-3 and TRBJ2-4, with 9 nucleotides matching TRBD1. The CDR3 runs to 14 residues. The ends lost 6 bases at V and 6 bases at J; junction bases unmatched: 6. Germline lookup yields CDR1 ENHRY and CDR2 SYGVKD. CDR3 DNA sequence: TGTGCCATCAGCACGACAGGGGGGGGAAACATTCAGTACTTC. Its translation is CAISTTGGGNIQYF.

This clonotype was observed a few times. The CDR3 DNA is TGTGCCAGCAGCGGCCGGGACGGTACCTACGAGCAGTACTTC. Translated, it gives CASSGRDGTYEQYF. This chain uses TRBV9 with TRBJ2-7; tentatively, D is TRBD1 or TRBD2 (5 bases each). Trimming took 3 bases from V and 2 from J, leaving 12 bases between them. The germline gives CDR1 SGDLS, CDR2 YYNGEE. This CDR3 spans 14 amino acids.

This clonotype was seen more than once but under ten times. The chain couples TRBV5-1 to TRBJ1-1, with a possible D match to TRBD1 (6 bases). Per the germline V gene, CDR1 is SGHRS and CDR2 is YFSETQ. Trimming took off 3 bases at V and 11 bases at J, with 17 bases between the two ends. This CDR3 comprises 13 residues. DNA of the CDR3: TGCGCCAGCAGCTGGGACGTTAGCCAGGGGGCTTTCTTT. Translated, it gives CASSWDVSQGAFF.

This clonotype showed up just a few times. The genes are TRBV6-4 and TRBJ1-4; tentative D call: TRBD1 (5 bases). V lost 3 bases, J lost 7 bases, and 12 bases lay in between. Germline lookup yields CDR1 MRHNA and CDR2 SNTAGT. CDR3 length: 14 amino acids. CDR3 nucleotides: TGTGCCAGCAGTGAAACGTGGGGGAGTGAAAAACTGTTTTTT. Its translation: CASSETWGSEKLFF.

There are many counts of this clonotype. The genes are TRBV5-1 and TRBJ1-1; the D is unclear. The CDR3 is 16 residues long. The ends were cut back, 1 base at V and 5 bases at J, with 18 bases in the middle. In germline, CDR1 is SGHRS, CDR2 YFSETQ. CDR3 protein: CASSLQFASGGTEAFF. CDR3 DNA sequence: TGCGCCAGCAGCTTGCAATTCGCATCCGGCGGTACTGAAGCTTTCTTT.

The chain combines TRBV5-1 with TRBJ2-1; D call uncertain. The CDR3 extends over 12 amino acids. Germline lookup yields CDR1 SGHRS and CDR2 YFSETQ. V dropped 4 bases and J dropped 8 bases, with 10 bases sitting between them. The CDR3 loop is CASSPLSHEQFF. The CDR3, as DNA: TGCGCCAGCAGCCCCTTGAGCCATGAGCAGTTCTTC.

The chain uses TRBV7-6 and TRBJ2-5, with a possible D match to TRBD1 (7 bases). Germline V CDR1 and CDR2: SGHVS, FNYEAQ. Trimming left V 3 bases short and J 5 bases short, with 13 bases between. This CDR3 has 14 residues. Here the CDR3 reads CASSFNPGGETQYF. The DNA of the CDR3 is TGTGCCAGCAGCTTTAATCCAGGGGGGGAGACCCAGTACTTC.

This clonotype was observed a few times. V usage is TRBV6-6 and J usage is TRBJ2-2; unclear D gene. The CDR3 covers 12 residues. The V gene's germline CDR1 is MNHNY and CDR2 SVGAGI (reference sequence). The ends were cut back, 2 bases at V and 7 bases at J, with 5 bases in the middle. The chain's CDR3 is CASSYEFGELFF. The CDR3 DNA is TGTGCCAGCAGTTACGAATTCGGGGAGCTGTTTTTT.

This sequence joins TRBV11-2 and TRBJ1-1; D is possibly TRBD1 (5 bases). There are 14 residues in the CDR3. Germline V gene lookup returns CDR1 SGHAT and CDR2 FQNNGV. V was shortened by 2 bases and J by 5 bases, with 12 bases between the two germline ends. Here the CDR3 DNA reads TGTGCCAGCAGCTTATCAGGGTTTGGTACTGAAGCTTTCTTT. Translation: CASSLSGFGTEAFF.

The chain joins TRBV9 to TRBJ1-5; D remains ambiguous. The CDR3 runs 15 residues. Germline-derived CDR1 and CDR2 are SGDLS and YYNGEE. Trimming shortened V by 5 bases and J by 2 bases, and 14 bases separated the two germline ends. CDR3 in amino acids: CASSPGIFGNQPQHF. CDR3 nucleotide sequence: TGTGCCAGCAGTCCCGGGATTTTCGGCAATCAGCCCCAGCATTTT.

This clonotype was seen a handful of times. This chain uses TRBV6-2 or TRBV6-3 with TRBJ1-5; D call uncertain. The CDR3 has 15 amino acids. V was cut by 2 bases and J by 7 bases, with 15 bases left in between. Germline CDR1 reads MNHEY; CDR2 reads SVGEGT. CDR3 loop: CASSYAGQPDQPQHF. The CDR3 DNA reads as TGTGCCAGCAGTTACGCTGGGCAGCCGGACCAGCCCCAGCATTTT.

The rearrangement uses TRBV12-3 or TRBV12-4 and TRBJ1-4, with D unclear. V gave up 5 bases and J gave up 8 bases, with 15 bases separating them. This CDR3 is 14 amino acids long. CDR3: CASSPRTVGEKLFF. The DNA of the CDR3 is TGTGCCAGCAGTCCCCGGACGGTCGGCGAAAAACTGTTTTTT.

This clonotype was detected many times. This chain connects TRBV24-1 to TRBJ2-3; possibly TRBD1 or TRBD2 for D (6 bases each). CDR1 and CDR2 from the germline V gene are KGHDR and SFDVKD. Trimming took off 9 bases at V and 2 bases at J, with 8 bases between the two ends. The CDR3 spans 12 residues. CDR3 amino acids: CATGGLTDTQYF. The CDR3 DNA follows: TGTGCCACCGGGGGGCTCACAGATACGCAGTATTTT.

CDR3 residues: CSAKRGGLETQYF. The CDR3 DNA follows: TGCAGTGCTAAGCGGGGGGGACTAGAGACCCAGTACTTC. V gene TRBV20-1 combines with J gene TRBJ2-5; 10 bases map to TRBD2. The CDR3 has 13 residues. V gave up 4 bases and J gave up 4 bases; unmatched junction bases: 3. Germline V lookup: CDR1 DFQATT, CDR2 SNEGSKA (reference sequence).

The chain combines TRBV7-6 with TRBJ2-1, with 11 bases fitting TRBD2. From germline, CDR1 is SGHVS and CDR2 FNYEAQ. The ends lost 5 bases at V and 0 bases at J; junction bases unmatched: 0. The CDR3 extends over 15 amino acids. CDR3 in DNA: TGTGCCAGCAGCGGACTAGCGGGCTCCTACAATGAGCAGTTCTTC. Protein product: CASSGLAGSYNEQFF.

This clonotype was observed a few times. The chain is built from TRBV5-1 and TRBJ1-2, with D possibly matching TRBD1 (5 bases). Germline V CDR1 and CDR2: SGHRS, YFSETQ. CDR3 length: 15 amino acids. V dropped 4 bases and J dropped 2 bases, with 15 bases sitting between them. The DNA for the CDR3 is TGCGCCAGCAGCCAACGCGGGGGTTTAAACTATGGCTACACCTTC. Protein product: CASSQRGGLNYGYTF.

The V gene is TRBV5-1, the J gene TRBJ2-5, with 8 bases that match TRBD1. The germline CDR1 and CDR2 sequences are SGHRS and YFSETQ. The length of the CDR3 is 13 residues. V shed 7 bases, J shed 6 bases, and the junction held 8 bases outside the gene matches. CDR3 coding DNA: TGCGCCAGCGCGGACAGGGATTTGAAGACCCAGTACTTC. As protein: CASADRDLKTQYF.

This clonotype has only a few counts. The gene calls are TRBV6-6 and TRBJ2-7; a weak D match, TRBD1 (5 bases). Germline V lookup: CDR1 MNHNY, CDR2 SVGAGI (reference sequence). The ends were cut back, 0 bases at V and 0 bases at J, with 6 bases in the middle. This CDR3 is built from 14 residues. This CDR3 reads CASSYSTDSYEQYV. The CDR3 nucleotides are TGTGCCAGCAGTTACTCGACAGACTCCTACGAGCAGTACGTC.

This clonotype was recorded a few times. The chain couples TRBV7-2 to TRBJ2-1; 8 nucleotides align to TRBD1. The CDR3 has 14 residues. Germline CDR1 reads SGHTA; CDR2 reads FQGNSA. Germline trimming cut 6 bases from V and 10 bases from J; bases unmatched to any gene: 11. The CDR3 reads CASRPGQGSGEQFF. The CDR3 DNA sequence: TGTGCCAGCAGGCCCGGACAGGGTTCAGGAGAGCAGTTCTTC.

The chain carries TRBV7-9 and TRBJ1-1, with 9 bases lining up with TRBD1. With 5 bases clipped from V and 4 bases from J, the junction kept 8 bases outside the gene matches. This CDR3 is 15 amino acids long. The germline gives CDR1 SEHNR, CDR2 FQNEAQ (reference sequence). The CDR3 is CASSDNRGLSTEAFF. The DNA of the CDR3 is TGTGCCAGCAGCGATAACAGGGGGCTGAGCACTGAAGCTTTCTTT.

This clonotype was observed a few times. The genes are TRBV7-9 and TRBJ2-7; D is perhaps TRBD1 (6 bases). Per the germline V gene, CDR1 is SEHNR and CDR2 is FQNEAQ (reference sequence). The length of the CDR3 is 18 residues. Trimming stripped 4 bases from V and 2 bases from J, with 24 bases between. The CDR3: CASSSLLEDVDSPYEQYV. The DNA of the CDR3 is TGTGCCAGCAGCTCACTCCTCGAAGACGTGGACAGCCCCTACGAGCAGTACGTC.

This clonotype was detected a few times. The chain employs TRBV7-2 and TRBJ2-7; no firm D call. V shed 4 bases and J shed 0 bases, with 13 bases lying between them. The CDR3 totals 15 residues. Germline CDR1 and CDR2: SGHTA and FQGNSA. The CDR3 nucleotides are TGTGCCAGCAGCTCAACCGCCCGGCTCTCCTACGAGCAGTACTTC. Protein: CASSSTARLSYEQYF.

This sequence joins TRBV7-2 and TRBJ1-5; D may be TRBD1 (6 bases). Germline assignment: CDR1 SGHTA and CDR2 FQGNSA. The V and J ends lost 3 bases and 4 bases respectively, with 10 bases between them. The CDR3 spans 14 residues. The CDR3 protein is CASSLGGANQPQHF. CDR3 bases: TGTGCCAGCAGCTTGGGGGGCGCAAATCAGCCCCAGCATTTT.